These 11 T cell receptor beta chains share one sample of origin, sequenced in a study of monozygotic twins with inflammatory bowel disease. TCRdb derives one entry per CDR3 protein from the 5' RACE reads, leaving out DNA. The listing records under 150,000 distinct CDR3 sequences. The sequenced material came from blood. The receptors here all came from a human donor with ulcerative colitis or Crohn's disease, or a healthy co-twin of an affected twin (not recorded which).

The chain recombines TRBV18 with TRBJ2-3; TCRdb gives TRBD1 as the D gene, but with no DNA this cannot be confirmed. CDR3 size: 16 residues. Germline lookup yields CDR1 KGHSH and CDR2 LQKENI. The chain's CDR3 is CASSHLDRISTDTQYF.

The chain links TRBV28 to TRBJ2-7. CDR1 and CDR2 from the germline V gene are MDHEN and SYDVKM. The length of the CDR3 is 15 residues. The CDR3 reads CASSSSWVPPYEQYF. Full variable domain (rest looked up from reference TRBV28 and TRBJ2-7): DVKVTQSSRYLVKRTGEKVFLECVQDMDHENMFWYRQDPGLGLRLIYFSYDVKMKEKGDIPEGYSVSREKKERFSLILESASTNQTSMYLCASSSSWVPPYEQYFGPGTRLTVT.

The CDR3 reads CASSRGTDSGYTF. This chain uses TRBV7-9 with TRBJ1-2; the TCRdb call, TRBD1, lacks DNA for checking. The CDR3 consists of 13 residues. Germline V gene lookup returns CDR1 SEHNR and CDR2 FQNEAQ (reference sequence).

The V call is TRBV6-1, the J call TRBJ2-2; TCRdb picks TRBD2, but there is no DNA to check that call. Germline V gene data show CDR1 as MNHNS and CDR2 as SASEGT. This CDR3 has 14 amino acids. The CDR3 is CASTYSGGGGELFF.

V is TRBV5-1 and J is TRBJ2-7; absent DNA, TCRdb's TRBD2 call cannot be checked. CDR1 SGHRS and CDR2 YFSETQ come from the germline V gene. The CDR3 consists of 16 residues. CDR3 in amino acids: CASSPLLAGGSYEQYF.

The chain combines TRBV28 with TRBJ2-4; as DNA is missing, the TRBD2 call by TCRdb cannot be tested. CDR1 is MDHEN and CDR2 is SYDVKM in the germline V gene. The CDR3 totals 15 residues. The CDR3 is CASTRQGGGGNMQYF.

The chain couples TRBV5-5 to TRBJ2-1; TCRdb names TRBD1, which stays unverified in the absence of DNA. The CDR3 sequence is 14 residues long. Germline assignment: CDR1 SGHKS and CDR2 YYEKEE (reference sequence). The CDR3 protein is CASSGRTGRNEQFF.

The rearrangement joins TRBV5-1 to TRBJ2-7; the TCRdb D gene call, TRBD2, has no DNA to confirm it. The germline V gene has CDR1 SGHRS and CDR2 YFSETQ. The CDR3 consists of 15 residues. This CDR3 reads CASSLGPSGGTEQYF.

The rearrangement links TRBV20-1 to TRBJ1-2. Germline-derived CDR1 and CDR2 are DFQATT and SNEGSKA (reference sequence). The CDR3 is 12 residues long. The CDR3 sequence is CSARMGNYGYTF.

The rearrangement links TRBV25-1 to TRBJ2-7. The CDR3 runs to 13 residues. The V gene's germline CDR1 is MGHDK and CDR2 SYGVNS. The CDR3 loop is CASSSGGSDEQYF.

The genes are TRBV7-2 and TRBJ2-4. CDR3 length equals 14 residues. Germline V CDR1 and CDR2: SGHTA, FQGNSA. CDR3 sequence: CASSSGLAKNIQYF.